A selection of T cell receptor beta chains follows, all from one sample in a study of CD8 T cells in ankylosing spondylitis. TCRdb reprocessed the 5' RACE reads via MiXCR and lists one record per CDR3 protein. The sample yields under 850,000 distinct CDR3 sequences, about 20% seen once. The sequenced sample consisted of blood, either unsorted or a sorted T cell fraction (not recorded which). Source of these receptors: a male donor with ankylosing spondylitis. Both conserved end residues are part of each CDR3. D genes are given only for firm matches. Size is stated for part of the rows, as once, few or many counts, or as a class when the clone is expanded.

cdr3_length,clone_size,d_call,v_call,j_call,cdr3_aa,cdr3_nt
11,NA,NA,TRBV20-1,TRBJ1-1,CRGETNTEAFF,TGCAGGGGAGAAACGAACACTGAAGCTTTCTTT
13,NA,NA,TRBV20-1,TRBJ1-6,CSARGPAVTPLHF,TGCAGTGCTAGGGGGCCGGCGGTTACCCCCCTCCACTTT
15,few,TRBD1,TRBV5-1,TRBJ2-1,CASRMGTGDSNEQFF,TGCGCCAGCAGGATGGGGACAGGGGATTCCAATGAGCAGTTCTTC
12,many,NA,TRBV12-3/TRBV12-4,TRBJ2-7,CASSLVQTEQYF,TGTGCCAGCAGTTTGGTCCAAACCGAGCAGTACTTC
14,few,NA,TRBV20-1,TRBJ2-7,CSARGGVGGYEQYF,TGCAGTGCTAGAGGAGGGGTTGGGGGTTACGAGCAGTACTTC
14,few,TRBD1,TRBV20-1,TRBJ1-2,CSARDRGTTYGYTF,TGCAGTGCTAGAGACAGGGGGACTACCTATGGCTACACCTTC
13,NA,NA,TRBV20-1,TRBJ2-7,CSAWTLSSYEQYF,TGCAGTGCTTGGACACTAAGCTCCTACGAGCAGTACTTC
17,few,TRBD2,TRBV6-2/TRBV6-3,TRBJ2-7,CASSPLGQTSGRNEQYF,TGTGCCAGCAGCCCCTTAGGGCAGACTAGCGGGAGGAACGAGCAGTACTTC
15,NA,NA,TRBV7-2,TRBJ2-7,CASSFGGSSSYEQYF,TGTGCCAGCAGCTTTGGGGGGTCGAGCTCCTACGAGCAGTACTTC
16,many,NA,TRBV2,TRBJ1-1,CASSEDRERGYTEAFF,TGTGCCAGCAGTGAAGACAGGGAGAGAGGGTACACTGAAGCTTTCTTT
13,many,NA,TRBV11-2,TRBJ1-6,CASSLDTGSPLHF,TGTGCCAGCAGCTTAGACACGGGTTCACCCCTCCACTTT
17,NA,TRBD2,TRBV20-1,TRBJ2-3,CSARGRGSGAPTDTQYF,TGCAGTGCTAGAGGGAGGGGTAGCGGGGCCCCGACAGATACGCAGTATTTT
13,NA,NA,TRBV29-1,TRBJ2-7,CSVQRGSVYEQYF,TGCAGCGTCCAAAGGGGCAGTGTCTACGAGCAGTACTTC
15,NA,TRBD2,TRBV7-9,TRBJ2-1,CASSLTSGPDNEQFF,TGTGCCAGCAGCTTAACTAGCGGCCCTGACAATGAGCAGTTCTTC
13,few,NA,TRBV29-1,TRBJ2-7,CSASEWVGNEQYF,TGCAGCGCTTCGGAGTGGGTGGGTAACGAGCAGTACTTC
14,NA,TRBD2,TRBV7-6,TRBJ2-7,CASSPGGSLYEQYF,TGTGCCAGCAGCCCGGGAGGGTCCCTCTACGAGCAGTACTTC
13,once,NA,TRBV7-2,TRBJ1-1,CRSGAGQNTEAFF,TGTCGTTCTGGGGCAGGGCAAAACACTGAAGCTTTCTTT
13,NA,TRBD2,TRBV12-3/TRBV12-4,TRBJ2-7,CASSPGGEYEQYF,TGTGCCAGCAGCCCCGGGGGGGAATACGAGCAGTACTTC
12,few,NA,TRBV7-9,TRBJ2-1,CASSFEVYEQFF,TGTGCCAGCAGCTTCGAAGTCTATGAGCAGTTCTTC
16,once,TRBD1,TRBV9,TRBJ1-1,CASSTGQGKMNTEAFF,TGTGCCAGCAGCACCGGACAGGGCAAGATGAACACTGAAGCTTTCTTT
14,few,TRBD1,TRBV20-1,TRBJ1-2,CSAGLTGGVGGYTF,TGCAGTGCCGGACTAACAGGGGGCGTGGGTGGCTACACCTTC
14,many,NA,TRBV12-3/TRBV12-4,TRBJ2-3,CASSFGRGTDTQYF,TGTGCCAGCAGTTTTGGCAGGGGCACAGATACGCAGTATTTT
17,few,NA,TRBV3-1,TRBJ2-3,CASSQDLAGPGTDTQYF,TGTGCCAGCAGCCAAGATCTCGCGGGCCCGGGGACAGATACGCAGTATTTT
13,NA,NA,TRBV29-1,TRBJ2-2,CSVRKIITGELFF,TGCAGCGTTAGGAAGATTATCACCGGGGAGCTGTTTTTT
16,NA,NA,TRBV28,TRBJ1-1,CASSPDPGKGRTEAFF,TGTGCCAGCAGTCCCGACCCAGGGAAGGGTAGGACTGAAGCTTTCTTT
20,NA,TRBD2,TRBV6-2/TRBV6-3,TRBJ2-3,CASSYSIGASGRFDTDTQYF,TGTGCCAGCAGTTACTCGATAGGTGCTAGCGGGAGATTTGACACAGATACGCAGTATTTT
13,few,NA,TRBV20-1,TRBJ1-3,CSVLGNSGNTIYF,TGCAGTGTACTGGGGAACTCTGGAAACACCATATATTTT
14,NA,TRBD1,TRBV15,TRBJ2-2,CATNEGAVTGELFF,TGTGCCACCAATGAGGGGGCGGTTACCGGGGAGCTGTTTTTT
16,NA,TRBD1,TRBV15,TRBJ1-2,CATSTGGAGGVYGYTF,TGTGCCACCAGCACCGGGGGTGCAGGGGGCGTCTATGGCTACACCTTC
15,many,TRBD1,TRBV6-1,TRBJ1-1,CASSQGQGGITEAFF,TGTGCCAGCAGTCAAGGACAGGGGGGGATCACTGAAGCTTTCTTT
14,few,NA,TRBV7-8,TRBJ2-7,CASSRSETSYEQYF,TGTGCCAGCAGCCGGTCGGAGACCTCCTACGAGCAGTACTTC
18,few,NA,TRBV5-1,TRBJ2-1,CASSLGRKTQIPGNEQFF,TGCGCCAGCAGCTTGGGACGGAAGACACAAATACCGGGGAATGAGCAGTTCTTC
15,NA,NA,TRBV20-1,TRBJ1-2,CSARRSGQGAGGYTF,TGCAGTGCTAGAAGGAGTGGGCAGGGAGCAGGTGGCTACACCTTC
14,NA,TRBD1,TRBV10-3,TRBJ2-7,CAINKGQGYHEQYF,TGTGCCATCAATAAGGGACAGGGGTACCACGAGCAGTACTTC
13,NA,NA,TRBV7-9,TRBJ2-1,CASRSGGYNEQFF,TGTGCCAGCAGGTCTGGGGGCTACAATGAGCAGTTCTTC
16,NA,TRBD2,TRBV18,TRBJ2-2,CASSPQTSGNTGELFF,TGTGCCAGCTCACCACAGACTAGCGGGAACACCGGGGAGCTGTTTTTT
18,NA,NA,TRBV6-2/TRBV6-3,TRBJ1-6,CASSTVRQATSYNSPLHF,TGTGCCAGCAGTACCGTGCGGCAGGCAACCTCATACAATTCACCCCTCCACTTT
13,few,NA,TRBV3-1,TRBJ2-7,CASRGQVGYEQYF,TGTGCCAGCCGCGGCCAGGTGGGCTACGAGCAGTACTTC
18,NA,TRBD2,TRBV16,TRBJ2-1,CASSQILGDYEGTDEQFF,TGTGCCAGCAGCCAAATTTTAGGGGACTATGAGGGTACCGATGAGCAGTTCTTC
15,NA,TRBD1,TRBV7-2,TRBJ1-1,CASSSTSGTGSEAFF,TGTGCCAGCAGCTCTACTTCCGGGACAGGGTCAGAAGCTTTCTTT